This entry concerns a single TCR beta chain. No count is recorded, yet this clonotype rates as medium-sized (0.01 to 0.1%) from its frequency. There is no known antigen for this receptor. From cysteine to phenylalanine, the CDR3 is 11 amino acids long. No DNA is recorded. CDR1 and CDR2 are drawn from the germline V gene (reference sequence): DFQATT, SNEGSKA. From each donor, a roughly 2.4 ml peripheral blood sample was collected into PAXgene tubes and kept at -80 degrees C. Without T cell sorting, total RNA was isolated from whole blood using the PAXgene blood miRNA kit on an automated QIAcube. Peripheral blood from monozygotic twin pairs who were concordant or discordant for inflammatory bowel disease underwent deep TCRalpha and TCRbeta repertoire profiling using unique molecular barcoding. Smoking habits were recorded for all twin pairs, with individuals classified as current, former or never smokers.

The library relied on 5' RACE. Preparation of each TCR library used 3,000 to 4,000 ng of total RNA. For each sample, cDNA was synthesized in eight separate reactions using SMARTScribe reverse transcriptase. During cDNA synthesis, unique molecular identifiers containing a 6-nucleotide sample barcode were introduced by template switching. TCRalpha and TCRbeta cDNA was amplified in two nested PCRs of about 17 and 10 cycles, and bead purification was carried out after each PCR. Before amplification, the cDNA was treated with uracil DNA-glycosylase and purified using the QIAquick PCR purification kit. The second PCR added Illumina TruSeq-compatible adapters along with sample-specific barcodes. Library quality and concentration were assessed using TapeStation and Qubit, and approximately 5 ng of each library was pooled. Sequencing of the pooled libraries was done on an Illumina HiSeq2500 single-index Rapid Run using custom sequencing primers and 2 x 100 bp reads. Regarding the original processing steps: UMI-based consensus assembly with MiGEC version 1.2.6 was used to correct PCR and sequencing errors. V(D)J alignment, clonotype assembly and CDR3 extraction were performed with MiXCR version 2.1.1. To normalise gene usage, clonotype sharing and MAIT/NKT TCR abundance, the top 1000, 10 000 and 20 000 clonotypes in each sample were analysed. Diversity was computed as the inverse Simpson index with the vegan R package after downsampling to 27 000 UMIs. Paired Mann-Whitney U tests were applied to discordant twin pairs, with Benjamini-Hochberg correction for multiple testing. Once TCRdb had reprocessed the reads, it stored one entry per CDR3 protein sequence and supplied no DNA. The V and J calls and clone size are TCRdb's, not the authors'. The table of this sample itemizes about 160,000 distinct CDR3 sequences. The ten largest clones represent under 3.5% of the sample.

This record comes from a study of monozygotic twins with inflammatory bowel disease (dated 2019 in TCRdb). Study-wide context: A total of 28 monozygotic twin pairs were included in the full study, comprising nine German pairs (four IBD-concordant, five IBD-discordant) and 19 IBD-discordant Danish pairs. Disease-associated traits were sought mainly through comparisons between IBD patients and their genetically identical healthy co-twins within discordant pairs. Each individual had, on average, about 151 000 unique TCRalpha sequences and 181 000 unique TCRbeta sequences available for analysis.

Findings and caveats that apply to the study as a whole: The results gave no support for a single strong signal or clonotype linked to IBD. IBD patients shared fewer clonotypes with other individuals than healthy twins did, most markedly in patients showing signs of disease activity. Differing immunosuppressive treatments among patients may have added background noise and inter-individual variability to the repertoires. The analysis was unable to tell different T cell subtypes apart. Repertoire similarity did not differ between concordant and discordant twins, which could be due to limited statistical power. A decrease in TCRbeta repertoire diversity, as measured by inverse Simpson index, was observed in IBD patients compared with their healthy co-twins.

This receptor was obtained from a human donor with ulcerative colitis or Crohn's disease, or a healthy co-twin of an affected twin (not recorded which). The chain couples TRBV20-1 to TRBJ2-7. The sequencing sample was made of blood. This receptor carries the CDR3 CSAEISYEQYF.